This T cell receptor (beta chain) was sequenced for a study of blood T cell repertoires in COVID-19. Study background: In each case, the material was cDNA or gDNA derived from T cells, B-cell-depleted T cells, or PBMCs.

Assay: immunoSEQ multiplex PCR; the TCRdb copy retains only in-frame clones and omits some. Of about 230,000 clones listed, 75% to 90% are singletons. V dropped 6 bases and J dropped 2 bases, with 12 bases sitting between them. CDR3 length equals 14 residues. The germline V gene has CDR1 MRHNA and CDR2 SNTAGT. This clone has a handful of counts. The source material was peripheral blood. The chain joins TRBV6-4 to TRBJ2-3, with D perhaps matching TRBD2 (6 bases). This clonotype originated in a man aged 40-49 years with acute or convalescent COVID-19. CDR3 amino acids: CASRAGGSTDTQYF. CDR3 coding DNA: TGTGCCAGCAGGGCCGGGGGTTCCACAGATACGCAGTATTTT.